The TCR beta chain under discussion was sequenced for a study of blood T cell repertoires in COVID-19. Study at large: Samples came from the United States, Italy and Spain, spanning acute and convalescent COVID-19.

CDR3 length: 17 amino acids. Germline V gene data show CDR1 as KGHDR and CDR2 as SFDVKD. Trimming shortened V by 3 bases and J by 3 bases, and 19 bases separated the two germline ends. Here immunoSEQ multiplex PCR was the method, and the copy in TCRdb shows in-frame clones only, minus some. The sample has around 210,000 clones, under 85% seen once; the top ten hold over 6.5%. The genes are TRBV24-1 and TRBJ2-5, with D possibly matching TRBD1 (6 bases). The receptor was derived from a woman aged 80 or older with COVID-19, enrolled during active disease. The sequenced sample was peripheral blood. The CDR3 DNA is TGTGCCACCAGTGATGCCCTGGGGGCGCAGACCAAAGAGACCCAGTACTTC. Its protein product is CATSDALGAQTKETQYF.